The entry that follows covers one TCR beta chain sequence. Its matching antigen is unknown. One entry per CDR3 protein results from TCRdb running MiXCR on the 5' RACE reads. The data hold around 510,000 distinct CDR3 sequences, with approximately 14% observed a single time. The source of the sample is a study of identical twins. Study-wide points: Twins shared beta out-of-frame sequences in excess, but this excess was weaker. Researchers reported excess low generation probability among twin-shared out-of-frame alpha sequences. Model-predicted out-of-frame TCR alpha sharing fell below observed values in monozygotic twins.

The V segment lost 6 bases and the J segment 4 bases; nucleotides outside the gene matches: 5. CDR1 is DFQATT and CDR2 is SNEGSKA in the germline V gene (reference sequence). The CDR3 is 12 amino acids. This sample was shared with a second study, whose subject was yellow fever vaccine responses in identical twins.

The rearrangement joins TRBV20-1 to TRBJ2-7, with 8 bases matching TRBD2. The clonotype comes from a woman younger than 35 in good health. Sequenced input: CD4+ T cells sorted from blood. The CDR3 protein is CSAPTSGYEQYF. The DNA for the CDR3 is TGCAGTGCCCCTACTAGCGGTTACGAGCAGTACTTC.